This note documents a single T cell receptor (beta chain) sequence. The ends lost 5 bases at V and 3 bases at J; junction bases unmatched: 4. CDR3 length equals 14 residues. Germline CDR1 is LNHDA and CDR2 is SQIVND (reference sequence). Clones were read by immunoSEQ multiplex PCR, and TCRdb kept only the in-frame ones, dropping some. Of 140,000 or so clones in the sample, around 90% are singletons; the top ten hold roughly 1.5%. This entry is derived from a study of T cell responses to AZD1222 COVID-19 vaccine. The V and J genes are TRBV19 and TRBJ1-3, with 7 bases identical to TRBD1. The TCR was taken from an adult who received the AZD1222 COVID-19 vaccine. The input for sequencing was peripheral blood, taken 28 days after the second AZD1222 dose. The CDR3, as DNA: TGTGCCAGTAGTTTCCGACAGGGTGGAAACACCATATATTTT. Amino acid sequence: CASSFRQGGNTIYF.